This T cell receptor beta chain was found in a study of neurological immune-mediated disorders. This clonotype came up many times. Antigen specificity is unknown. Findings of the study overall: Among expanded clones, no CDR3 amino acid sequences were shared across subjects, a pattern suggesting private repertoires in all groups.

One entry per CDR3 protein results from TCRdb running MiXCR on the 5' RACE reads. The sample lists 80,000 to 85,000 distinct CDR3 sequences; 2.5% to 3% were seen once. Germline lookup yields CDR1 SGHNT and CDR2 YENEEA. There are 12 residues in the CDR3. V was pared by 4 bases and J by 6 bases, with 10 bases between. Sequencing was done on a sample of PBMCs. The chain joins TRBV11-3 to TRBJ2-7; D uncertain. This clonotype was sampled from a woman aged 25-40 years with multiple sclerosis. The CDR3 loop reads CASSSIHSEQYF. In nucleotides, the CDR3 is TGTGCCAGCAGCTCGATTCATTCCGAGCAGTACTTC.